Following are 32 T cell receptor beta chains from one sample sequenced in a study of shared clonotypes between healthy human individuals. Using immunoSEQ multiplex PCR, the repertoire was profiled, and TCRdb retains in-frame clones only, with some absent. The table shows 2.3 million or so clones, with over 90% occurring only once. Sequenced input: naive CD4+ T cells from PBMCs. Stated subset: CD45RA+ positively selected. The receptors were sampled from a man between 18 and 29 years old in good health. Some clones in this sample may be carry-over from other donors' samples.

This rearrangement joins TRBV5-8 to TRBJ1-2; D unclear. Looked up from germline, CDR1 is SGHTS and CDR2 is YDEGEE. The V gene lost 4 bases and the J gene lost 7 bases, with 14 bases spanning the gap. The CDR3 consists of 13 residues. This chain's CDR3 is CASSMVQRAGYTF. In nucleotides, the CDR3 is TGTGCCAGCAGCATGGTGCAGAGAGCTGGCTACACCTTC.

The J gene is TRBJ2-3, the V gene TRBV27; D gene unclear. This CDR3 is 13 amino acids long. Trimming left V 2 bases short and J 5 bases short, with 8 bases between. Germline V gives CDR1 MNHEY, CDR2 SMNVEV (reference sequence). The CDR3 coding sequence is TGTGCCAGCAGTTTAAGGAGAGAAGATACGCAGTATTTT. Protein: CASSLRREDTQYF.

The J gene is TRBJ2-7, the V gene TRBV6-5, with D uncertain. Between the trimmed V and J ends, which lost 5 bases and 0 bases, there was a span of 5 bases. Germline loops: CDR1 MNHEY, CDR2 SVGAGI. The CDR3 runs to 12 residues. Here the CDR3 DNA reads TGTGCCAGCAGTAAACTCTCCTACGAGCAGTACTTC. Its protein product is CASSKLSYEQYF.

This clone was seen more than once but under ten times. V gene TRBV28 combines with J gene TRBJ1-1, with no clear D. V was cut by 7 bases and J by 4 bases, with 13 bases left in between. Germline CDR1 reads MDHEN; CDR2 reads SYDVKM. The CDR3 runs to 13 residues. In DNA form, the CDR3 reads TGTGCCAGCATATCGTTAGTGGGCACTGAAGCTTTCTTT. Translating it yields CASISLVGTEAFF.

V and J are TRBV6-5 and TRBJ1-2; no firm D call. The CDR3 totals 15 residues. Germline V CDR1 and CDR2: MNHEY, SVGAGI. The V and J ends lost 6 bases and 3 bases respectively, with 17 bases between them. The CDR3 spells CASRTIQTRHYGYTF. CDR3 DNA: TGTGCCAGCAGAACAATTCAGACACGACACTATGGCTACACCTTC.

In its sample, this clone was seen once. The chain uses TRBV2 and TRBJ2-1; 7 nucleotides agree with TRBD2. Germline CDR1 SNHLY, CDR2 FYNNEI. The CDR3 is 16 residues long. V was clipped by 9 bases and J by 0 bases; unmatched bases: 11. In DNA form, the CDR3 reads TGTGCCAGTTTGGACCTAGCGGCTAACTCCTACAATGAGCAGTTCTTC. It yields the protein CASLDLAANSYNEQFF. Filled out from reference TRBV2 and TRBJ2-1, the complete variable domain reads EPEVTQTPSHQVTQMGQEVILRCVPISNHLYFYWYRQILGQKVEFLVSFYNNEISEKSEIFDDQFSVERPDGSNFTLKIRSTKLEDSAMYFCASLDLAANSYNEQFFGPGTRLTVL.

As to this clone: The same CDR3 arises from other DNA sequences in this sample as well. The chain has TRBV5-1 and TRBJ1-5; no firm D call. This CDR3 contains 15 residues. V was trimmed by 0 bases and J by 0 bases, leaving 7 bases between them. Germline CDR1 is SGHRS and CDR2 is YFSETQ. CDR3: CASSLEGGSNQPQHF. The DNA for the CDR3 is TGCGCCAGCAGCTTGGAGGGCGGTAGCAATCAGCCCCAGCATTTT. Combining the CDR3 with reference TRBV5-1 and TRBJ1-5 gives the whole variable domain KAGVTQTPRYLIKTRGQQVTLSCSPISGHRSVSWYQQTPGQGLQFLFEYFSETQRNKGNFPGRFSGRQFSNSRSEMNVSTLELGDSALYLCASSLEGGSNQPQHFGDGTRLSIL.

On this clone itself: Other DNA sequences in this sample translate to the same CDR3. The rearrangement uses TRBV7-9 and TRBJ1-5, with 7 nucleotides matching TRBD1. The germline gives CDR1 SEHNR, CDR2 FQNEAQ (reference sequence). V trimming: 5 bases; J trimming: 7 bases; junction bases outside the gene matches: 5. This CDR3 contains 13 residues. The CDR3 DNA reads TGTGCCAGCAGCCAGGGGGGGGACCAGCCCCAGCATTTT. This codes for CASSQGGDQPQHF.

The rearrangement joins TRBV6-6 to TRBJ2-3; D ambiguous. The germline gives CDR1 MNHNY, CDR2 SVGAGI (reference sequence). The CDR3 length is 12 residues. V lost 2 bases and J 6 bases, leaving 6 bases between the germline ends. The CDR3 loop reads CASSYPLDTQYF. As DNA, the CDR3 is TGTGCCAGCAGTTACCCGCTGGATACGCAGTATTTT.

The rearrangement uses TRBV6-5 and TRBJ2-3; TRBD2 aligns across 9 bases. Germline values: CDR1 MNHEY, CDR2 SVGAGI. The V gene end was trimmed by 11 bases and the J gene end by 0 bases; junction bases not matched to a gene: 6. This CDR3 is built from 14 residues. This CDR3 is CAVYSGRSTDTQYF. The CDR3 coding sequence is TGTGCCGTCTATAGCGGGAGAAGCACAGATACGCAGTATTTT.

The genes are TRBV4-1 and TRBJ2-2, with D possibly TRBD2 on 6 matching bases. Trimming pared 0 bases from V and 0 bases from J, leaving 8 bases between. The CDR3 totals 16 residues. CDR1 and CDR2 from the germline V gene are MGHRA and YSYEKL. In nucleotides, the CDR3 is TGCGCCAGCAGCCAAGATGGGACTCCGAACACCGGGGAGCTGTTTTTT. It is translated as CASSQDGTPNTGELFF.

Regarding this clone: Other DNA sequences in this specimen translate into the identical CDR3. The rearrangement uses TRBV7-8 and TRBJ1-5, with unresolved D. CDR3 length equals 14 residues. Deletions cut 5 bases from V and 0 bases from J, with 8 bases between. Germline lookup yields CDR1 SGHVS and CDR2 FQNEAQ. The CDR3 here is CASSPRGSNQPQHF. CDR3 nucleotide sequence: TGTGCCAGCAGCCCGCGGGGTAGCAATCAGCCCCAGCATTTT. Filled out from reference TRBV7-8 and TRBJ1-5, the complete variable domain reads GAGVSQSPRYKVAKRGQDVALRCDPISGHVSLFWYQQALGQGPEFLTYFQNEAQLDKSGLPSDRFFAERPEGSVSTLKIQRTQQEDSAVYLCASSPRGSNQPQHFGDGTRLSIL.

This sequence joins TRBV30 and TRBJ1-1; no reliable D call. With 3 bases removed from V and 7 bases from J, the gap between germline ends came to 18 bases. CDR1 and CDR2 (germline): GTSNPN, SVGIG (reference sequence). This CDR3 has 14 amino acids. CDR3 DNA sequence: TGTGCCTGGAGCCTCACGGGCGGGCGACGTGAAGCTTTCTTT. This translates into CAWSLTGGRREAFF. Using reference TRBV30 and TRBJ1-1 for the parts outside the CDR3, the full variable domain is SQTIHQWPATLVQPVGSPLSLECTVEGTSNPNLYWYRQAAGRGLQLLFYSVGIGQISSEVPQNLSASRPQDRQFILSSKKLLLSDSGFYLCAWSLTGGRREAFFGQGTRLTVV.

The CDR3 nucleotides are TGTGCCAGCAGTGACCGAGAGGGGACTAATGAAAAACTGTTTTTT. The encoded protein is CASSDREGTNEKLFF. The V and J genes are TRBV6-4 and TRBJ1-4, with a tentative D call TRBD1 (5 bases). Germline CDR1 and CDR2: MRHNA and SNTAGT. Trimming removed 2 bases at V and 2 bases at J, with 9 bases between. The CDR3 has 15 residues.

This chain joins TRBV14 and TRBJ2-1, with unresolved D. Germline values: CDR1 SGHDN, CDR2 FVKESK. This CDR3 has 15 amino acids. V dropped 9 bases and J dropped 0 bases, with 15 bases sitting between them. The CDR3 coding sequence is TGTGCCAGTACCGAAGGACGGAGCTCCTACAATGAGCAGTTCTTC. Translating gives CASTEGRSSYNEQFF.

The chain is built from TRBV7-8 and TRBJ1-2, with a possible D match to TRBD1 (5 bases). The CDR3 is 13 amino acids. Germline values: CDR1 SGHVS, CDR2 FQNEAQ. V gave up 4 bases and J gave up 4 bases, with 10 bases separating them. CDR3 residues: CASSSRVLYGYTF. The CDR3 coding sequence is TGTGCCAGCAGCTCCAGGGTGCTCTATGGCTACACCTTC.

The rearrangement links TRBV4-2 to TRBJ2-5; TRBD1 aligns across 10 bases. CDR1 is LGHNA and CDR2 is YNFKEQ in the germline V gene. The CDR3 spans 14 residues. V was clipped by 1 base and J by 5 bases; unmatched bases: 1. In nucleotides, the CDR3 is TGTGCCAGCAGCCAAGGACAGGGGGCCGAGACCCAGTACTTC. Its translation: CASSQGQGAETQYF.

In nucleotides, the CDR3 is TGTGCCAGCAGTTTATGGCCCCGGGCTAGCGGGAGTACAGATACGCAGTATTTT. Protein: CASSLWPRASGSTDTQYF. The chain uses TRBV27 and TRBJ2-3, with 10 bases fitting TRBD2. The length of the CDR3 is 18 residues. With V trimmed by 1 base and J by 3 bases, 10 bases remained unmatched. The V gene's germline CDR1 is MNHEY and CDR2 SMNVEV (reference sequence).

This chain uses TRBV28 with TRBJ2-3; 10 positions match TRBD2. J was trimmed by 4 bases and V by 3 bases; bases with no gene match: 7. The V gene's germline CDR1 is MDHEN and CDR2 SYDVKM. This CDR3 has 16 amino acids. This chain's CDR3 is CASSFRSGRVADTQYF. The DNA for the CDR3 is TGTGCCAGCAGTTTCCGCAGCGGGAGGGTGGCAGATACGCAGTATTTT.

This clone showed up just once. The V and J genes are TRBV15 and TRBJ2-4; no clear D gene. Deletions cut 5 bases from V and 8 bases from J, with 10 bases between. The CDR3 totals 12 residues. Germline values: CDR1 LNHNV, CDR2 YYDKDF (reference sequence). CDR3 coding DNA: TGTGCCACCAGCCCCCGATGGGACATTCAGTACTTC. Translation gives CATSPRWDIQYF.

The rearrangement links TRBV28 to TRBJ1-2; D may be TRBD1 (5 bases). The germline V gene encodes CDR1 MDHEN and CDR2 SYDVKM. V lost 6 bases and J lost 2, with 16 bases in between. CDR3 size: 15 residues. DNA of the CDR3: TGTGCCAGCAGCCGTACCAACGACAGAAACTATGGCTACACCTTC. This encodes CASSRTNDRNYGYTF.

The chain combines TRBV5-4 with TRBJ2-1; 9 positions agree with TRBD2. The V and J ends lost 1 base and 2 bases, in that order; junction bases with no gene match: 4. CDR3 length equals 16 residues. CDR1 and CDR2 from the germline V gene are SGHNT and YYREEE (reference sequence). The CDR3 here is CASSLTSGRPYNEQFF. CDR3 sequence (DNA): TGTGCCAGCAGCTTGACCAGCGGGAGGCCCTACAATGAGCAGTTCTTC. Supplemented by reference TRBV5-4 and TRBJ2-1, the full variable domain reads ETGVTQSPTHLIKTRGQQVTLRCSSQSGHNTVSWYQQALGQGPQFIFQYYREEENGRGNFPPRFSGLQFPNYSSELNVNALELDDSALYLCASSLTSGRPYNEQFFGPGTRLTVL.

This clone was found a few times. The rearrangement links TRBV7-9 to TRBJ1-2; tentative D call: TRBD1 (6 bases). Germline CDR1 and CDR2: SEHNR and FQNEAQ (reference sequence). V lost 2 bases, J lost 4 bases, and 14 bases lay in between. This CDR3 comprises 15 residues. The CDR3 sequence is CASSLTGLQSYGYTF. The CDR3 coding sequence is TGTGCCAGCAGCTTAACAGGGCTCCAGAGCTATGGCTACACCTTC. Based on the CDR3 plus reference TRBV7-9 and TRBJ1-2, the full variable domain is DTGVSQNPRHKITKRGQNVTFRCDPISEHNRLYWYRQTLGQGPEFLTYFQNEAQLEKSRLLSDRFSAERPKGSFSTLEIQRTEQGDSAMYLCASSLTGLQSYGYTFGSGTRLTVV.

The chain employs TRBV28 and TRBJ2-3, with D hard to call. The CDR3 has 16 residues. The germline CDR1 and CDR2 sequences are MDHEN and SYDVKM. Trimming removed 8 bases at V and 1 base at J, with 19 bases between. DNA of the CDR3: TGTGCCAGCGGCCCTTTCTCGTCTGGGGGCACAGATACGCAGTATTTT. Its translation: CASGPFSSGGTDTQYF. The entire variable domain, with the rest obtained from reference TRBV28 and TRBJ2-3, is as follows: DVKVTQSSRYLVKRTGEKVFLECVQDMDHENMFWYRQDPGLGLRLIYFSYDVKMKEKGDIPEGYSVSREKKERFSLILESASTNQTSMYLCASGPFSSGGTDTQYFGPGTRLTVL.

This clone occurred once. CDR3 nucleotides: TGTGCCAGCGGGGGCCCGCAAGAGACCCAGTACTTC. Translating it yields CASGGPQETQYF. The chain couples TRBV25-1 to TRBJ2-5, with D tentatively TRBD1 (6 bases). The ends were cut back, 8 bases at V and 2 bases at J, with 9 bases in the middle. The CDR3 is made up of 12 amino acids. CDR1 is MGHDK and CDR2 is SYGVNS in the germline V gene. Full variable domain (missing parts from reference TRBV25-1 and TRBJ2-5): EADIYQTPRYLVIGTGKKITLECSQTMGHDKMYWYQQDPGMELHLIHYSYGVNSTEKGDLSSESTVSRIRTEHFPLTLESARPSHTSQYLCASGGPQETQYFGPGTRLLVL.

The CDR3 nucleotides are TGTGCCAGCAGCGCCGATGGACTAGCGGGAGGGGGTACGCAGTATTTT. The encoded protein is CASSADGLAGGGTQYF. The V gene is TRBV7-6, the J gene TRBJ2-3; 15 bases are a match to TRBD2. Losses at the gene ends were 5 bases for V and 8 bases for J; bases not matched to a gene: 8. The CDR3 runs to 16 residues. CDR1 is SGHVS and CDR2 is FNYEAQ in the germline V gene.

The rearrangement joins TRBV19 to TRBJ2-7; D is ambiguous. CDR1 LNHDA and CDR2 SQIVND come from the germline V gene (reference sequence). The CDR3 is 13 amino acids. V was pared by 3 bases and J by 7 bases, with 13 bases between. CDR3 sequence reads: CASSMRPRGEQYF. The DNA for the CDR3 is TGTGCCAGTAGTATGCGTCCCCGAGGTGAGCAGTACTTC.

This chain connects TRBV5-8 to TRBJ2-7; the match to TRBD2 covers 9 bases. The CDR3 consists of 15 residues. The germline gives CDR1 SGHTS, CDR2 YDEGEE. With V trimmed by 0 bases and J by 2 bases, 3 bases remained unmatched. The CDR3 sequence: CASSLGGRVPYEQYF. DNA for the CDR3: TGTGCCAGCAGCTTGGGCGGGAGGGTCCCCTACGAGCAGTACTTC.

V gene TRBV19 combines with J gene TRBJ2-1, with D perhaps matching TRBD2 (5 bases). CDR1 is LNHDA and CDR2 is SQIVND in the germline V gene (reference sequence). This CDR3 spans 19 amino acids. Between the trimmed V and J ends, which lost 5 bases and 0 bases, there was a span of 23 bases. DNA of the CDR3: TGTGCCAGTAGTGGGTTAGGGAGCGACCCTTTGAGCTCCTACAATGAGCAGTTCTTC. As protein: CASSGLGSDPLSSYNEQFF.

The V call is TRBV5-4, the J call TRBJ2-7; D is undetermined. Germline CDR1 and CDR2: SGHNT and YYREEE (reference sequence). The CDR3 contains 13 residues. The germline V and J ends were trimmed by 5 bases and 1 base, with 10 bases remaining between them. The CDR3 loop is CASRPAGSYEQYF. The CDR3, as DNA: TGTGCCAGCAGACCAGCAGGATCCTACGAGCAGTACTTC.

DNA for the CDR3: TGTGCCAGCAGGGAGGGACAGGCCTCTGGAAACACCATATATTTT. Its translation is CASREGQASGNTIYF. The genes are TRBV2 and TRBJ1-3; 8 nucleotides match TRBD1. Germline trimming cut 6 bases from V and 0 bases from J; bases unmatched to any gene: 4. The germline CDR1 and CDR2 sequences are SNHLY and FYNNEI. The CDR3 is 15 residues long.

Comment on this clone: This same CDR3 is encoded by further DNA sequences in the sample. The gene calls are TRBV9 and TRBJ1-1; 7 bases line up with TRBD1. The trim removed 2 bases at V and 1 base at J, leaving 2 bases unmatched. The CDR3 loop spans 14 amino acids. Germline assignment: CDR1 SGDLS and CDR2 YYNGEE. The CDR3 here is CASSVGQPNTEAFF. Written as DNA, the CDR3 is TGTGCCAGCAGCGTGGGACAGCCGAACACTGAAGCTTTCTTT.